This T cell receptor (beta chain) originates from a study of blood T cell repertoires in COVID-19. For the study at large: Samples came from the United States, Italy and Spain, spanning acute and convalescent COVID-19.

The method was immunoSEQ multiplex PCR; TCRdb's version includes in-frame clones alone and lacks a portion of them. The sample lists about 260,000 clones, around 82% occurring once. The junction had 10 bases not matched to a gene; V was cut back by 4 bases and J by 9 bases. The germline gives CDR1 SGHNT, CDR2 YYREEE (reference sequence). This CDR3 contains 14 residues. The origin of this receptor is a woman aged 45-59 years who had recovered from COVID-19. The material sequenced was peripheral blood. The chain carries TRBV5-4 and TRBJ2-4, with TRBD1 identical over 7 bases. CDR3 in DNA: TGTGCCAGCAGCCGACAGGGTTCCTCGGGCATTCAGTACTTC. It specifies CASSRQGSSGIQYF.